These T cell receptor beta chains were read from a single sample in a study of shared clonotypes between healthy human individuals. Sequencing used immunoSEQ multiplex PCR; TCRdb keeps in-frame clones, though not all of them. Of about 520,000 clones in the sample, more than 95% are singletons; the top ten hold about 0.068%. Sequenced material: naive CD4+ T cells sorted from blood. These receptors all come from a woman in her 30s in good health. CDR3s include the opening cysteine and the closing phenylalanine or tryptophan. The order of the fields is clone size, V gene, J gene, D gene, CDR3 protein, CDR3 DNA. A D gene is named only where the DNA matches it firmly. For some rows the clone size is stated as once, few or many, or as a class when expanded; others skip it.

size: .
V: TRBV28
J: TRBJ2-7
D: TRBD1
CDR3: CASSRTGEFYEQYF
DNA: TGTGCCAGCAGTCGGACAGGGGAGTTCTACGAGCAGTACTTC

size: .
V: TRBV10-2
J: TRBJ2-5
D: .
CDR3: CASRKGETQYF
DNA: TGCGCCAGCCGGAAGGGAGAGACCCAGTACTTC

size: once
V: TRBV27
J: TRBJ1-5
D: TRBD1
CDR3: CASGKTTGTGYYSNQPQHF
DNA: TGTGCCAGCGGTAAAACCACCGGGACAGGATATTATAGCAATCAGCCCCAGCATTTT

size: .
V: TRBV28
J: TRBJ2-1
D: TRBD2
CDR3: CASRHPSGNYNEQFF
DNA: TGTGCCAGCCGACACCCTAGCGGAAACTACAATGAGCAGTTCTTC

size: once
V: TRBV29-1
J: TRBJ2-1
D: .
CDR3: CSVGSLISEQFF
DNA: TGCAGCGTTGGCTCCCTCATAAGTGAGCAGTTCTTC

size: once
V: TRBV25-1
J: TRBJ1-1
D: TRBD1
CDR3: CASSSMGTGQAFF
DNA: TGTGCCAGCAGCTCTATGGGGACAGGGCAAGCTTTCTTT

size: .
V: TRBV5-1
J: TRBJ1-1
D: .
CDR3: CASSLIVENTEAFF
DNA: TGCGCCAGCAGCTTGATAGTGGAGAACACTGAAGCTTTCTTT

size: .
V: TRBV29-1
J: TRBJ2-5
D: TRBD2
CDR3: CSVSLTSGTQETQYF
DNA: TGCAGCGTAAGCCTCACTAGCGGGACTCAAGAGACCCAGTACTTC

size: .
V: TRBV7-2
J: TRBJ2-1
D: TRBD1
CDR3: CASSLVVFPGTGGYEQFF
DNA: TGTGCCAGCAGCTTAGTTGTCTTCCCCGGGACAGGGGGTTATGAGCAGTTCTTC

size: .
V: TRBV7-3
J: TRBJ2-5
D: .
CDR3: CASSPGGGMGTQYF
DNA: TGTGCCAGCAGCCCCGGAGGGGGTATGGGTACCCAGTACTTC

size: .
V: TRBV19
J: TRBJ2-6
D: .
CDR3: CASSYNNAPGANVLTF
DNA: TGTGCCAGTAGTTATAACAACGCTCCTGGGGCCAACGTCCTGACTTTC

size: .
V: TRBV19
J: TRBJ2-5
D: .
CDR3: CASSMQGYQETQYF
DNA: TGTGCCAGTAGTATGCAGGGGTACCAAGAGACCCAGTACTTC

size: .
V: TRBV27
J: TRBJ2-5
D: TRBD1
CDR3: CASSLQGAVRETQYF
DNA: TGTGCCAGCAGTTTACAGGGGGCGGTTCGAGAGACCCAGTACTTC

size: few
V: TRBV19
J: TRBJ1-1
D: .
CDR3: CASSKQVMNTEAFF
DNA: TGTGCCAGTAGTAAACAGGTTATGAACACTGAAGCTTTCTTT

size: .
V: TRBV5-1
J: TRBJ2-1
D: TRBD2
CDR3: CASSQLAGGRSYNEQFF
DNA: TGCGCCAGCAGCCAACTAGCGGGGGGCCGCTCCTACAATGAGCAGTTCTTC

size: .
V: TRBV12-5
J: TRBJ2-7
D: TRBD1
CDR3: CASGLKQGAFEQYF
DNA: TGTGCTAGTGGTTTGAAACAGGGGGCTTTCGAGCAGTACTTC

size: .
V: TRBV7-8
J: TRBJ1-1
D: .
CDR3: CASRPQTDSGAFF
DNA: TGTGCCAGCAGACCACAAACCGACTCGGGAGCTTTCTTT

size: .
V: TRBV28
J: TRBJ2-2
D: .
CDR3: CASSLAAVLNAGELFF
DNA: TGTGCCAGCAGTTTGGCAGCGGTTCTCAACGCCGGGGAGCTGTTTTTT

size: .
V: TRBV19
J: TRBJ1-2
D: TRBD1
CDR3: CASTEDRAYGYTF
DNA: TGTGCCAGCACCGAGGACAGGGCCTATGGCTACACCTTC

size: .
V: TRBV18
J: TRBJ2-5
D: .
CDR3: CASSPLTFLAGETQYF
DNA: TGTGCCAGCTCACCACTCACTTTTCTAGCTGGGGAGACCCAGTACTTC

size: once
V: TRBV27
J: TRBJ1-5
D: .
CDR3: CASSLRNSNQPQHF
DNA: TGTGCCAGCAGTTTACGCAATAGCAATCAGCCCCAGCATTTT

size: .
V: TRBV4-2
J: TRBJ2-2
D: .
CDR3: CASSKNTGELFF
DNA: TGTGCCAGCAGTAAAAACACCGGGGAGCTGTTTTTT

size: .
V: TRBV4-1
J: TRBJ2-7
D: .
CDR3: CATRQALGSYEQYF
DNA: TGCGCCACGAGACAAGCACTAGGTTCCTACGAGCAGTACTTC

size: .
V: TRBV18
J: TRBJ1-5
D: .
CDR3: CASSPYTGIGSNQPQHF
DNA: TGTGCCAGCTCACCATATACAGGGATAGGTAGCAATCAGCCCCAGCATTTT

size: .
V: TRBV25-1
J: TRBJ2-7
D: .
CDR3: CASSEWAGGIEQYF
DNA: TGTGCCAGCAGTGAATGGGCAGGAGGGATCGAGCAGTACTTC

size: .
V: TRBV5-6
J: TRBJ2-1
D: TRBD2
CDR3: CASSLRALAGHNEQFF
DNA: TGTGCCAGCAGCTTAAGGGCGCTAGCGGGACACAATGAGCAGTTCTTC

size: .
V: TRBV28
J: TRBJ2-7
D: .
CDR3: CASKLRGRPYEQYF
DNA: TGTGCCAGCAAATTAAGGGGACGCCCCTACGAGCAGTACTTC

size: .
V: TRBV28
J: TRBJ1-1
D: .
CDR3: CASSYLGTEAFF
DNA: TGTGCCAGCAGCTACCTCGGGACAGAAGCTTTCTTT

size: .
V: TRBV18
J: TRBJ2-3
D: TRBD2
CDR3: CASSPPSSGTDTQYF
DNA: TGTGCCAGCTCACCACCCTCTAGCGGGACAGATACGCAGTATTTT

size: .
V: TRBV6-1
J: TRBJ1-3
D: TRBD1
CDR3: CASWDSSGNTIYF
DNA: TGTGCCAGCTGGGACAGCTCTGGAAACACCATATATTTT

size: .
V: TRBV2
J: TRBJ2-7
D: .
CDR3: CASSESRLSAYEQYF
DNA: TGTGCCAGCAGTGAAAGTCGGCTTAGCGCCTACGAGCAGTACTTC

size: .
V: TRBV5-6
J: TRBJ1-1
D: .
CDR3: CASSLRTNTEAFF
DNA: TGTGCCAGCAGCTTGAGGACAAACACTGAAGCTTTCTTT

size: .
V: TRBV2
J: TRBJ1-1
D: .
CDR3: CASRRSGGNTEAFF
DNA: TGTGCCAGTAGGAGGTCCGGGGGGAACACTGAAGCTTTCTTT

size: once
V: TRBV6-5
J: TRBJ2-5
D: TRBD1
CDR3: CASRETGAIETQYF
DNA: TGTGCCAGCAGAGAAACAGGGGCGATAGAGACCCAGTACTTC

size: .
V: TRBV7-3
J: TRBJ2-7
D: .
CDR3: CASSPAGQAHEQYF
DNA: TGTGCCAGCAGCCCCGCGGGGCAGGCCCACGAGCAGTACTTC

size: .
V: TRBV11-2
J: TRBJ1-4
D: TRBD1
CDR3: CASTPDRRNEKLFF
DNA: TGTGCCAGCACCCCGGACAGGAGAAATGAAAAACTGTTTTTT

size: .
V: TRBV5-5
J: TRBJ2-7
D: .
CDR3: CASSLPTGSYEQYF
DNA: TGTGCCAGCAGCCTCCCGACAGGATCCTACGAGCAGTACTTC

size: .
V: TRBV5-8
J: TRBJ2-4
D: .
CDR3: CASSPRLSIGAKNIQYF
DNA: TGTGCCAGCAGCCCGCGGCTTAGTATAGGGGCCAAAAACATTCAGTACTTC

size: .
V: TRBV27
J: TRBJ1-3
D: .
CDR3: CASSSSGGNTIYF
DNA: TGTGCCAGCAGTTCCTCAGGTGGAAACACCATATATTTT

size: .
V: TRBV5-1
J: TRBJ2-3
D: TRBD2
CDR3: CASSPPSGGSTDTQYF
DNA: TGCGCCAGCAGCCCCCCATCGGGGGGGAGCACAGATACGCAGTATTTT

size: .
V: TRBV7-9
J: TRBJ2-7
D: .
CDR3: CASSPVGAYEQYF
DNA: TGTGCCAGCAGTCCCGTGGGGGCCTACGAGCAGTACTTC

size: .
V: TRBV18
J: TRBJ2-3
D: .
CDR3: CASSPRQGGTDTQYF
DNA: TGTGCCAGCTCACCAAGACAGGGAGGTACAGATACGCAGTATTTT

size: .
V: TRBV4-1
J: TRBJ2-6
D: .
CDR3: CASSPGSTRSGANVLTF
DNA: TGCGCCAGCAGCCCAGGAAGTACGCGGTCAGGGGCCAACGTCCTGACTTTC

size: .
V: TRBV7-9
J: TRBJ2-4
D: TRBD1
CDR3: CASSPPGQGYYDIQYF
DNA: TGTGCCAGCAGCCCGCCGGGACAGGGTTATTACGACATTCAGTACTTC

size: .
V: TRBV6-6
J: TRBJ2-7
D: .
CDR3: CASRVGLAMAYEQYF
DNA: TGTGCCAGCAGGGTGGGGCTAGCGATGGCCTACGAGCAGTACTTC

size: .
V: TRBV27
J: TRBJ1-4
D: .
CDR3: CASRRALYKIGAEKLFF
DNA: TGTGCCAGCAGACGCGCCCTCTACAAGATAGGGGCTGAAAAACTGTTTTTT

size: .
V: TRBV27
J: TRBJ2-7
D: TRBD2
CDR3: CASSRAGGEQYF
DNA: TGTGCCAGCAGCAGGGCGGGGGGCGAGCAGTACTTC

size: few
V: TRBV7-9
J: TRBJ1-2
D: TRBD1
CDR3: CASSLAPTGGYGYTF
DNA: TGTGCCAGCAGCTTAGCCCCCACAGGGGGTTATGGCTACACCTTC

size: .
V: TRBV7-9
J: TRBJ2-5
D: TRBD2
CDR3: CASSTGGFGQETQYF
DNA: TGTGCCAGCAGCACGGGGGGATTCGGGCAAGAGACCCAGTACTTC

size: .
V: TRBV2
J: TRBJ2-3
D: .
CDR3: CASNMLGRTDTQYF
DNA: TGTGCCAGCAATATGCTAGGACGCACAGATACGCAGTATTTT

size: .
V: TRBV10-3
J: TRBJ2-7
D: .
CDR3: CAISGHGSGASYEQYF
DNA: TGTGCCATCAGTGGACATGGCTCCGGGGCCTCCTACGAGCAGTACTTC

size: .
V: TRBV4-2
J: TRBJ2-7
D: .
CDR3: CASSQGSESYEQYF
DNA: TGTGCCAGCAGCCAAGGGTCCGAGTCCTACGAGCAGTACTTC

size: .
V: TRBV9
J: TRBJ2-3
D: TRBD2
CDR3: CASSSGGAGSVTDTQYF
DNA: TGTGCCAGCAGCTCCGGGGGGGCAGGTTCAGTTACAGATACGCAGTATTTT

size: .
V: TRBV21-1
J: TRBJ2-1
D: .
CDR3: CASSKAAPKQFF
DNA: TGTGCCAGCAGCAAAGCGGCACCTAAGCAGTTCTTC

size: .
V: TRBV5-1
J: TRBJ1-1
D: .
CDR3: CASSPQGGPNTEAFF
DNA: TGCGCCAGCAGCCCCCAGGGCGGCCCGAACACTGAAGCTTTCTTT